This TCR beta chain was retrieved from a study of blood T cell repertoires in COVID-19. About the study: Donors in the United States, Italy and Spain gave samples during acute or convalescent COVID-19.

The V end was cut by 4 bases, the J end by 6 bases, with 20 bases between. The CDR3 has 16 residues. Germline assignment: CDR1 SGHDN and CDR2 FVKESK. Using immunoSEQ multiplex PCR, the repertoire was profiled, and TCRdb retains in-frame clones only, with some absent. The sample lists 120,000 to 150,000 clones; around nine tenths were seen once. Sequenced: PBMCs or T cells enriched from blood (not recorded which). The chain links TRBV14 to TRBJ2-3; perhaps TRBD2 as D (7 bases). This TCR derives from a young woman with acute COVID-19. The CDR3 DNA sequence: TGTGCCAGCAGCCTCGTCCCGGGGGGCCGCCCGGATACGCAGTATTTT. Translation: CASSLVPGGRPDTQYF.